This passage covers 31 T cell receptor beta chains from one sample sequenced in a study of T cells after yellow fever vaccination. Each CDR3 protein gets one entry after TCRdb re-called the 5' RACE reads with MiXCR. This sample has approximately 93,000 distinct CDR3 sequences, with roughly 6% found just once. The material was CD8+ T cells sorted from PBMCs, obtained 10 days after the yellow fever booster vaccination. All receptors come from a man aged 18 to 35 who received the YFV17D yellow fever vaccine.

This clonotype was seen ten or more times. The CDR3 reads CATSSEQSPKGYTF. Here the CDR3 DNA reads TGTGCCACCAGCAGTGAACAGAGCCCCAAAGGCTACACCTTC. This rearrangement joins TRBV15 to TRBJ1-2; D uncertain. CDR1 and CDR2 from the germline V gene are LNHNV and YYDKDF (reference sequence). V was pared by 3 bases and J by 8 bases, with 16 bases between. The CDR3 loop spans 14 amino acids.

The V gene is TRBV29-1, the J gene TRBJ2-3; 8 positions match TRBD2. The CDR3 runs to 13 residues. After removal of 7 bases from V and 1 base from J, the junction contained 4 bases not matched to a gene. Germline CDR1 and CDR2: SQVTM and ANQGSEA. The CDR3 spells CSADSGGTDTQYF. The DNA of the CDR3 is TGCAGCGCCGATAGCGGGGGCACAGATACGCAGTATTTT.

This clonotype was observed many times. The chain employs TRBV4-1 and TRBJ2-7, with TRBD2 as a possible D gene (6 bases). Trimming cost V 2 bases and J 0 bases, with 11 bases left between them. CDR3 length: 15 residues. Germline loops: CDR1 MGHRA, CDR2 YSYEKL. The CDR3 sequence: CASSQPGGPSYEQYF. In nucleotides, the CDR3 is TGCGCCAGCAGCCAACCCGGGGGTCCCTCCTACGAGCAGTACTTC.

In this sample, this clonotype turned up a few times. The chain recombines TRBV29-1 with TRBJ2-2, with D hard to call. The CDR3 spans 12 residues. Germline values: CDR1 SQVTM, CDR2 ANQGSEA. V was pared by 8 bases and J by 7 bases, with 14 bases between. CDR3 DNA: TGCAGCTCCTCCGGTCGGAACGGGGAGCTGTTTTTT. This translates into CSSSGRNGELFF.

This clonotype is judged medium-sized. The chain links TRBV7-8 to TRBJ1-3; 10 bases line up with TRBD1. Looked up from germline, CDR1 is SGHVS and CDR2 is FQNEAQ. With V trimmed by 1 base and J by 8 bases, 8 bases remained unmatched. The length of the CDR3 is 16 residues. The CDR3, as DNA: TGTGCCAGCAGCTTAGTGGGGACAGGGGTCTATGACACCATATATTTT. This encodes CASSLVGTGVYDTIYF.

This clonotype was picked up many times. The genes are TRBV11-2 and TRBJ2-2, with 7 bases that match TRBD1. CDR1 is SGHAT and CDR2 is FQNNGV in the germline V gene. The junction had 7 bases not matched to a gene; V was cut back by 4 bases and J by 5 bases. The CDR3 has 15 amino acids. CDR3 sequence: CASSSQGVGTGELFF. The CDR3 region has the DNA TGTGCCAGCAGCTCCCAGGGGGTCGGGACCGGGGAGCTGTTTTTT.

V gene TRBV12-3 or TRBV12-4 combines with J gene TRBJ1-6; 8 bases map to TRBD1. CDR3 length: 15 residues. Trimming cost V 5 bases and J 9 bases; bases outside gene matches: 9. In nucleotides, the CDR3 is TGTGCCAGCAGTGCTGACAGGGGATCCGGTTCACCCCTCCACTTT. It translates to CASSADRGSGSPLHF.

The chain links TRBV4-1 to TRBJ1-5, with 7 positions matching TRBD1. The CDR3 runs to 14 residues. V lost 4 bases to trimming and J lost 4 bases; unmatched junction nucleotides: 4. The V gene's germline CDR1 is MGHRA and CDR2 YSYEKL. The CDR3 DNA reads TGCGCCAGCAGCCGGACAGGTGGGAATCAGCCCCAGCATTTT. It yields the protein CASSRTGGNQPQHF.

In this sample, this clonotype turned up many times. J is TRBJ2-2 and V is TRBV4-3, with D possibly being TRBD1 (6 bases). The length of the CDR3 is 16 residues. Trimming took 0 bases from V and 5 from J, leaving 13 bases between them. The germline V gene has CDR1 LGHNA and CDR2 YSLEER. The CDR3 region is CASSQDLGHETGELFF. CDR3 bases: TGCGCCAGCAGCCAAGATTTGGGACACGAAACCGGGGAGCTGTTTTTT.

In its sample, this clonotype was seen many times. This chain uses TRBV3-2 with TRBJ2-5; the D call of TRBD2 is as the table states it, not checked on the DNA. TRBV3-2 is a known pseudogene. CDR3 length equals 15 residues. CDR3 DNA: TGTGCCAGCAGCCCCGGACTAGCGGTGGATGAGACCCAGTACTTC. Translation gives CASSPGLAVDETQYF.

This chain uses TRBV5-1 with TRBJ2-3; the D is unclear. CDR3 length equals 12 residues. Germline lookup yields CDR1 SGHRS and CDR2 YFSETQ. V shed 1 base and J shed 2 bases, with 2 bases lying between them. In DNA form, the CDR3 reads TGCGCCAGCAGCTTGAACACAGATACGCAGTATTTT. Protein: CASSLNTDTQYF. Looking up the rest from reference TRBV5-1 and TRBJ2-3 gives the full variable domain: KAGVTQTPRYLIKTRGQQVTLSCSPISGHRSVSWYQQTPGQGLQFLFEYFSETQRNKGNFPGRFSGRQFSNSRSEMNVSTLELGDSALYLCASSLNTDTQYFGPGTRLTVL.

There are a few counts of this clonotype. This chain links TRBV15 with TRBJ1-6; no clear D. The CDR3 totals 14 residues. V shed 0 bases and J shed 7 bases, with 7 bases lying between them. Germline CDR1 and CDR2: LNHNV and YYDKDF (reference sequence). Here the CDR3 reads CATSRDRGNSPLHF. The CDR3 DNA follows: TGTGCCACCAGCAGAGATCGAGGGAATTCACCCCTCCACTTT.

The chain is built from TRBV12-3 or TRBV12-4 and TRBJ2-7, with D tentatively TRBD1 (5 bases). There are 16 residues in the CDR3. V lost 6 bases to trimming and J lost 5 bases, with 23 bases between them. CDR3 sequence (DNA): TGTGCCAGCAGGAGCAAGGGCAGGGCACAGAACAACGAGCAGTACGTC. Residues: CASRSKGRAQNNEQYV.

This sequence joins TRBV11-2 and TRBJ2-5; 14 nucleotides align to TRBD2. The V and J ends lost 4 bases and 2 bases, in that order; junction bases with no gene match: 6. This CDR3 is 17 amino acids long. Germline-derived CDR1 and CDR2 are SGHAT and FQNNGV. The CDR3 bases are TGTGCCAGCAGCTACCCGACTAGCGGGGGGGGACAAGAGACCCAGTACTTC. Translated, it gives CASSYPTSGGGQETQYF.

This clonotype was seen many times. This chain links TRBV7-6 with TRBJ2-7; D may match TRBD1 or TRBD2 (6 bases each). The CDR3 has 15 residues. CDR1 is SGHVS, CDR2 FNYEAQ, per germline. With 2 bases removed from V and 6 bases from J, the gap between germline ends came to 17 bases. CDR3 sequence (DNA): TGTGCCAGCAGCTTAATACCTGGGGGGCCCGGCGAGCAGTACGTC. Translated: CASSLIPGGPGEQYV.

This clonotype was observed at least ten times. The rearrangement links TRBV12-3 or TRBV12-4 to TRBJ2-6; D gene unclear. CDR3 length equals 13 residues. The V gene lost 5 bases and the J gene lost 4 bases, with 6 bases spanning the gap. The CDR3 nucleotides read TGTGCCAGCAGTCCACAGGGGGCCAACGTCCTGACTTTC. Encoded protein: CASSPQGANVLTF.

This clonotype appeared many times. The chain combines TRBV6-6 with TRBJ1-2; 7 nucleotides align to TRBD1. This CDR3 comprises 18 residues. V shed 6 bases and J 5 bases; nucleotides not matched to a gene: 21. Germline V CDR1 and CDR2: MNHNY, SVGAGI (reference sequence). CDR3 DNA sequence: TGTGCCAGCAGCCCCAAACACGCTCGACAGGGCAGGCCGTATGGCTACACCTTC. Its translation is CASSPKHARQGRPYGYTF.

V gene TRBV25-1 combines with J gene TRBJ1-3; D gene uncertain. CDR1 and CDR2 from the germline V gene are MGHDK and SYGVNS. This CDR3 is built from 15 residues. V shed 6 bases and J shed 0 bases, with 12 bases lying between them. The CDR3 loop reads CASSALGLSGNTIYF. The CDR3, as DNA: TGTGCCAGCAGCGCCCTCGGACTCTCTGGAAACACCATATATTTT. The full variable domain, rest sourced from reference TRBV25-1 and TRBJ1-3, is EADIYQTPRYLVIGTGKKITLECSQTMGHDKMYWYQQDPGMELHLIHYSYGVNSTEKGDLSSESTVSRIRTEHFPLTLESARPSHTSQYLCASSALGLSGNTIYFGEGSWLTVV.

This clonotype was seen a handful of times. The rearrangement uses TRBV6-5 and TRBJ2-3, with 12 bases that match TRBD2. Losses at the gene ends were 10 bases for V and 4 bases for J; bases not matched to a gene: 9. The CDR3 consists of 15 residues. CDR1 MNHEY and CDR2 SVGAGI come from the germline V gene. This CDR3 reads CATTLAGGLADTQYF. CDR3 coding DNA: TGTGCCACCACCCTAGCGGGGGGGTTGGCAGATACGCAGTATTTT.

This clonotype was seen only a few times. The chain combines TRBV4-1 with TRBJ1-1; TRBD1 aligns across 8 bases. The CDR3 is made up of 15 amino acids. CDR1 is MGHRA and CDR2 is YSYEKL in the germline V gene. With V trimmed by 1 base and J by 5 bases, 6 bases remained unmatched. The CDR3 is CASSQGRTGKTEAFF. The CDR3 DNA sequence: TGCGCCAGCAGCCAAGGACGGACAGGGAAGACTGAAGCTTTCTTT.

This clonotype was counted only a few times. This CDR3 reads CASSHYPGTGGEQFF. Written as DNA, the CDR3 is TGTGCCAGCAGCCATTACCCCGGGACAGGGGGCGAGCAGTTCTTC. This chain uses TRBV3-1 with TRBJ2-1; 12 bases are shared with TRBD1. Germline CDR1 LGHDT, CDR2 YNNKEL (reference sequence). J was trimmed by 10 bases and V by 3 bases; bases with no gene match: 7. The length of the CDR3 is 15 residues.

V is TRBV11-2 and J is TRBJ1-6, with TRBD1 identical over 7 bases. This CDR3 has 16 amino acids. V shed 6 bases and J 10 bases; nucleotides not matched to a gene: 15. Germline CDR1 and CDR2: SGHAT and FQNNGV. The CDR3 sequence: CASRSTGDPWGSPLHF. In DNA form, the CDR3 reads TGTGCCAGCAGGTCAACAGGGGACCCTTGGGGGTCACCCCTCCACTTT.

This clonotype has just a few counts. The chain combines TRBV6-6 with TRBJ1-2; D gene ambiguous. Germline lookup yields CDR1 MNHNY and CDR2 SVGAGI (reference sequence). There are 12 residues in the CDR3. V lost 8 bases and J 2 bases, leaving 9 bases between the germline ends. The chain's CDR3 is CASVRENYGYTF. CDR3 sequence (DNA): TGTGCCAGCGTCCGGGAGAACTATGGCTACACCTTC.

Comment on this clonotype: A junction boundary mismatches the germline segment, possibly from a read error. The chain's CDR3 is CASSSQYSDRATF. The CDR3 nucleotides read TGTGCCAGCAGTTCCCAATACAGTGACCGCGCCACTTTC. The rearrangement uses TRBV12-3 or TRBV12-4 and TRBJ2-1; D uncertain. The CDR3 loop spans 13 amino acids.

This clonotype was seen once. The chain is built from TRBV18 and TRBJ1-4; no clear D. Looked up from germline, CDR1 is KGHSH and CDR2 is LQKENI. The CDR3 sequence is 14 residues long. V was cut by 4 bases and J by 5 bases, with 11 bases left in between. In nucleotides, the CDR3 is TGTGCCAGCTCACATGGAGTAGGAAATGAAAAACTGTTTTTT. Its protein product is CASSHGVGNEKLFF.

This chain links TRBV5-1 with TRBJ2-1; maybe TRBD1 (6 bases). The V end lost 4 bases, the J end lost 2 bases, and 13 bases lay between the germline ends. This CDR3 comprises 15 residues. Germline CDR1 SGHRS, CDR2 YFSETQ. Written as DNA, the CDR3 is TGCGCCAGCAGCCCCGACAGGCTCACCTACAATGAGCAGTTCTTC. Translating gives CASSPDRLTYNEQFF.

For this clonotype: This may be a read error, as it is one base from a much larger clone. The rearrangement links TRBV29-1 to TRBJ2-3; D not resolved. The CDR3 is 15 residues long. CDR1 and CDR2 (germline): SQVTM, ANQGSEA. The CDR3 nucleotides are TGCTGCGTTGAAGATCGTGGCAGGAGCACAGATACGCAGTATTTT. This sequence encodes CCVEDRGRSTDTQYF.

The chain couples TRBV12-3 or TRBV12-4 to TRBJ2-7, with D possibly matching TRBD1 (5 bases). Trimming cost V 4 bases and J 5 bases, with 12 bases left between them. The CDR3 length is 13 residues. CDR3 sequence reads: CASSSQVFNEQYF. CDR3 bases: TGTGCCAGCAGTTCACAGGTCTTCAACGAGCAGTACTTC.

The rearrangement links TRBV27 to TRBJ2-1, with a possible D match to TRBD1 (6 bases). The CDR3 is 14 amino acids. V dropped 5 bases and J dropped 4 bases, with 12 bases sitting between them. Germline assignment: CDR1 MNHEY and CDR2 SMNVEV (reference sequence). Here the CDR3 reads CASSIGQRYNEQFF. CDR3 nucleotides: TGTGCCAGCAGTATCGGACAGAGGTACAATGAGCAGTTCTTC.

In its sample, this clonotype was seen many times. This rearrangement joins TRBV12-3 or TRBV12-4 to TRBJ2-3, with D tentatively TRBD2 (6 bases). V was pared by 3 bases and J by 1 base, with 11 bases between. CDR3 length equals 15 residues. CDR3 residues: CASSLEGAGTDTQYF. The DNA for the CDR3 is TGTGCCAGCAGTTTGGAGGGAGCCGGCACAGATACGCAGTATTTT.

The chain combines TRBV4-1 with TRBJ2-1; 10 nucleotides agree with TRBD2. The CDR3 is 17 amino acids. Germline V CDR1 and CDR2: MGHRA, YSYEKL. Trimming removed 4 bases from V and 2 bases from J; junction bases left unmatched: 8. The CDR3 DNA follows: TGCGCCAGCAGCCTTCTGCTTAGCGGGGGGACCTACAATGAGCAGTTCTTC. Translated, it gives CASSLLLSGGTYNEQFF.